This TCR beta chain was documented in a study of T cells after yellow fever vaccination. Background on the study: Sorting by CD3, CD45RA, CCR7 and CD95 gave EM, EMRA, CM and Tscm subsets.

With 4 bases removed from V and 2 bases from J, the gap between germline ends came to 11 bases. This CDR3 is 15 amino acids long. CDR1 and CDR2 from the germline V gene are SEHNR and FQNEAQ (reference sequence). Only a few counts were recorded for this clonotype. TCRdb analysed the 5' RACE reads with MiXCR anew, one entry per CDR3 protein. The table lists 45,000 to 75,000 distinct CDR3 sequences, 5.7% of them singletons. The TCR comes from a man between 18 and 29 years old who received the YFV17D yellow fever vaccine. This sequence joins TRBV7-9 and TRBJ2-2, with D perhaps TRBD1 (5 bases). The material was PBMCs, either bulk or a sorted T-cell subset (CD4+, CD8+, memory, or dextramer-sorted; not recorded which), obtained on the day of the yellow fever booster vaccination. CDR3 nucleotides: TGTGCCAGCAGCTCCCACAGGTACAACACCGGGGAGCTGTTTTTT. Protein: CASSSHRYNTGELFF.